This entry concerns a single T cell receptor beta chain. Its antigen is as yet unknown. The data derive from a study of T cell responses to AZD1222 COVID-19 vaccine. General study points: Close to half of all spike-specific TCRs reportedly target regions of the variants that are unmutated.

CDR1 LGHDT and CDR2 YNNKEL come from the germline V gene (reference sequence). The length of the CDR3 is 13 residues. The ends were cut back, 4 bases at V and 2 bases at J, with 9 bases in the middle. Here immunoSEQ multiplex PCR was the method, and the copy in TCRdb shows in-frame clones only, minus some. The sample includes about 170,000 clones, approximately 95% seen only once; the top ten take about 4.2%. Sequencing used peripheral blood, obtained on day 0 of AZD1222 vaccination. The chain couples TRBV3-1 (or the pseudogene TRBV3-2) to TRBJ2-7; D is uncertain. This TCR was recovered from an adult in good health. CDR3 DNA: TGTGCCAGCAGCCCGCAGGCCCCCTACGAGCAGTACTTC. Translating it yields CASSPQAPYEQYF.